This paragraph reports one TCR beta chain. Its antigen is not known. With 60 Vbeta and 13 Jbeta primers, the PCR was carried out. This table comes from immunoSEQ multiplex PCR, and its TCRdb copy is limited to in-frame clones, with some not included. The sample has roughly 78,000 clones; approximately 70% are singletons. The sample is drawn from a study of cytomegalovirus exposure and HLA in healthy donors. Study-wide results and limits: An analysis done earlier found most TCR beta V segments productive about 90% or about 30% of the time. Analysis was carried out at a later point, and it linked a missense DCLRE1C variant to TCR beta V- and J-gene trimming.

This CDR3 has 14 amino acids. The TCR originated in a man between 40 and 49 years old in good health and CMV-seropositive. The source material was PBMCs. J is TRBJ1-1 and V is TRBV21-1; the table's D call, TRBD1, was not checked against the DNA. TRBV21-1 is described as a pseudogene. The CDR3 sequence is CASSKEGQGTEAFF. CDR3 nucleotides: TGTGCCAGCAGCAAAGAGGGGCAGGGGACTGAAGCTTTCTTT.